The next 26 T cell receptor beta chains were all read from a single sample in a study of cytomegalovirus exposure and HLA in healthy donors. Produced via immunoSEQ multiplex PCR; TCRdb's table is partial and in-frame only. The table shows approximately 240,000 clones, with around nine tenths occurring only once. Input material: PBMCs. These receptor sequences come from a woman younger than 35 in good health and CMV-seronegative.

The chain links TRBV19 to TRBJ2-7; 9 positions match TRBD1. Losses at the gene ends were 3 bases for V and 0 bases for J; bases not matched to a gene: 3. Germline values: CDR1 LNHDA, CDR2 SQIVND (reference sequence). This CDR3 is 15 amino acids long. The CDR3 loop reads CASSIGTGNSYEQYF. The CDR3 bases are TGTGCCAGTAGTATCGGGACAGGGAACTCCTACGAGCAGTACTTC.

CDR3 protein: CASLPTGGSVNTEAFF. CDR3 nucleotides: TGTGCCAGCCTACCGACAGGGGGTTCTGTGAACACTGAAGCTTTCTTT. The chain is built from TRBV11-1 and TRBJ1-1, with 9 bases matching TRBD1. Looked up from germline, CDR1 is SGHAT and CDR2 is FQDESV (reference sequence). V was pared by 8 bases and J by 0 bases, with 10 bases of the junction left unmatched. This CDR3 region has 16 residues.

The chain has TRBV19 and TRBJ2-7, with D possibly being TRBD1 (6 bases). There are 16 residues in the CDR3. Trimming pared 3 bases from V and 0 bases from J, leaving 15 bases between. Germline-derived CDR1 and CDR2 are LNHDA and SQIVND (reference sequence). The CDR3 here is CASSIYWTESSYEQYF. The CDR3 nucleotides read TGTGCCAGTAGTATTTACTGGACAGAGAGCTCCTACGAGCAGTACTTC.

The chain's CDR3 is CASSLGDINIQYF. CDR3 nucleotide sequence: TGCGCCAGCAGCTTGGGGGACATAAACATTCAGTACTTC. The chain carries TRBV5-1 and TRBJ2-4, with TRBD1 as a possible D gene (6 bases). From germline, CDR1 is SGHRS and CDR2 YFSETQ. Trimming stripped 0 bases from V and 6 bases from J, with 7 bases between. The CDR3 length is 13 residues. The variable domain in full, with the rest retrieved from reference TRBV5-1 and TRBJ2-4, is KAGVTQTPRYLIKTRGQQVTLSCSPISGHRSVSWYQQTPGQGLQFLFEYFSETQRNKGNFPGRFSGRQFSNSRSEMNVSTLELGDSALYLCASSLGDINIQYFGAGTRLSVL.

The rearrangement uses TRBV5-1 and TRBJ1-3; D not certain. Trimming removed 0 bases at V and 0 bases at J, with 13 bases between. This CDR3 has 17 residues. Germline CDR1 reads SGHRS; CDR2 reads YFSETQ. The CDR3 DNA sequence: TGCGCCAGCAGCTTGGAGCCGGGGAGAACCTCTGGAAACACCATATATTTT. This sequence encodes CASSLEPGRTSGNTIYF. Drawing the rest from reference TRBV5-1 and TRBJ1-3, the complete variable domain is KAGVTQTPRYLIKTRGQQVTLSCSPISGHRSVSWYQQTPGQGLQFLFEYFSETQRNKGNFPGRFSGRQFSNSRSEMNVSTLELGDSALYLCASSLEPGRTSGNTIYFGEGSWLTVV.

This clone was counted only a few times. J is TRBJ1-2 and V is TRBV6-6; D is possibly TRBD1 (5 bases). V was cut by 6 bases and J by 8 bases, with 16 bases left in between. The CDR3 is 13 residues long. Looked up from germline, CDR1 is MNHNY and CDR2 is SVGAGI (reference sequence). CDR3: CASSLGHSEGYTF. The CDR3 region has the DNA TGTGCCAGCAGCTTAGGACACAGCGAAGGCTACACCTTC.

V gene TRBV7-8 combines with J gene TRBJ2-1, with TRBD1 matching over 9 bases. Germline V gene lookup returns CDR1 SGHVS and CDR2 FQNEAQ. The CDR3 sequence is 17 residues long. J lost 7 bases, V lost 4 bases, and 14 bases had no gene match. CDR3 DNA sequence: TGTGCCAGCAGCTCCGGGGATTGGACAGGGGTTAGAAATGAGCAGTTCTTC. Translated, it gives CASSSGDWTGVRNEQFF.

In its sample, this clone was seen once. This chain connects TRBV9 to TRBJ1-2; D is unresolved. V was shortened by 0 bases and J by 5 bases, with 8 bases between the two germline ends. Germline V lookup: CDR1 SGDLS, CDR2 YYNGEE. The CDR3 runs to 13 residues. DNA for the CDR3: TGTGCCAGCAGCGTAGTATCAGGTTATGGCTACACCTTC. Encoded protein: CASSVVSGYGYTF.

The V call is TRBV15, the J call TRBJ2-5; 12 bases map to TRBD1. Per the germline V gene, CDR1 is LNHNV and CDR2 is YYDKDF (reference sequence). The ends lost 2 bases at V and 5 bases at J; junction bases unmatched: 9. The CDR3 length is 17 residues. CDR3 coding DNA: TGTGCCACCAGCAGATCCGGGACAGGGGGCCGGCTCGAGACCCAGTACTTC. Its translation: CATSRSGTGGRLETQYF.

There are a few counts of this clone. This sequence joins TRBV28 and TRBJ2-5; D gene uncertain. V was trimmed by 4 bases and J by 5 bases, leaving 8 bases between them. This CDR3 comprises 12 residues. CDR1 MDHEN and CDR2 SYDVKM come from the germline V gene. The DNA of the CDR3 is TGTGCCAGCAGTTCCGCTATGGAGACCCAGTACTTC. Encoded protein: CASSSAMETQYF.

This clone was counted a few times. This chain uses TRBV6-6 with TRBJ1-1, with a tentative D call TRBD1 (5 bases). V was shortened by 6 bases and J by 7 bases, with 21 bases between the two germline ends. Germline CDR1 and CDR2: MNHNY and SVGAGI (reference sequence). This CDR3 is built from 15 residues. CDR3 sequence reads: CASRPDTHHGGEAFF. CDR3 coding DNA: TGTGCCAGCAGGCCTGATACACACCACGGGGGTGAAGCTTTCTTT.

The chain links TRBV19 to TRBJ2-3; 10 nucleotides match TRBD2. This CDR3 is 17 amino acids long. Germline trimming cut 0 bases from V and 1 base from J; bases unmatched to any gene: 4. Germline V CDR1 and CDR2: LNHDA, SQIVND (reference sequence). The CDR3 DNA sequence: TGTGCCAGTAGTATAGACCAAAGCGGGAGGGGCACAGATACGCAGTATTTT. This gives the protein CASSIDQSGRGTDTQYF.

This clone was seen a single time. The rearrangement links TRBV4-1 to TRBJ2-3; D is uncertain. Germline V CDR1 and CDR2: MGHRA, YSYEKL. The ends were cut back, 0 bases at V and 1 base at J, with 8 bases in the middle. This CDR3 spans 15 amino acids. The CDR3 protein is CASSQDYARTDTQYF. CDR3 in DNA: TGCGCCAGCAGCCAAGATTACGCGCGCACAGATACGCAGTATTTT.

J is TRBJ1-2 and V is TRBV11-1, with a weak D call TRBD1 (5 bases). CDR3 length: 14 amino acids. Trimming cost V 2 bases and J 3 bases, with 10 bases left between them. Germline CDR1 reads SGHAT; CDR2 reads FQDESV (reference sequence). CDR3 sequence reads: CASSLMTEDYGYTF. CDR3 nucleotides: TGTGCCAGCAGCTTAATGACAGAGGACTATGGCTACACCTTC.

The V gene is TRBV6-4, the J gene TRBJ2-7; the D gene is possibly TRBD1 (6 bases). The CDR3 runs 15 residues. Germline V CDR1 and CDR2: MRHNA, SNTAGT. Trimming took 9 bases from V and 0 from J, leaving 18 bases between them. CDR3 nucleotide sequence: TGTGCCAGACAGGGCGCGGGCCCAGGCTCCTACGAGCAGTACTTC. Translating gives CARQGAGPGSYEQYF.

V gene TRBV2 combines with J gene TRBJ1-4; a possible D gene is TRBD1 (6 bases). Trimming removed 4 bases at V and 10 bases at J, with 19 bases between. CDR3 length: 15 residues. Germline lookup yields CDR1 SNHLY and CDR2 FYNNEI. CDR3 bases: TGTGCCAGCAGTGGAGTTTCGAACAGGGATGGAAAACTGTTTTTT. Encoded protein: CASSGVSNRDGKLFF. Based on the CDR3 plus reference TRBV2 and TRBJ1-4, the full variable domain is EPEVTQTPSHQVTQMGQEVILRCVPISNHLYFYWYRQILGQKVEFLVSFYNNEISEKSEIFDDQFSVERPDGSNFTLKIRSTKLEDSAMYFCASSGVSNRDGKLFFGSGTQLSVL.

The gene calls are TRBV30 and TRBJ1-3, with 10 bases identical to TRBD1. V lost 5 bases to trimming and J lost 3 bases; unmatched junction nucleotides: 13. In germline, CDR1 is GTSNPN, CDR2 SVGIG (reference sequence). This CDR3 is built from 17 residues. CDR3 bases: TGTGCCTGGGATTTCCCGGGACAGGGGTGGTTTGGAAACACCATATATTTT. Its translation: CAWDFPGQGWFGNTIYF.

This clone was observed at least ten times. This sequence joins TRBV6-5 and TRBJ1-1, with 7 bases aligning to TRBD1. CDR1 is MNHEY, CDR2 SVGAGI, per germline. V dropped 6 bases and J dropped 7; count of bases not matched to a gene: 8. This CDR3 spans 13 amino acids. As DNA, the CDR3 is TGTGCCAGCAGCCCCGGGACAGCAAGTGAAGCTTTCTTT. Protein product: CASSPGTASEAFF.

The J gene is TRBJ2-7, the V gene TRBV28, with TRBD2 matching over 15 bases. Germline V CDR1 and CDR2: MDHEN, SYDVKM. After removal of 1 base from V and 2 bases from J, the junction contained 3 bases not matched to a gene. This CDR3 has 17 amino acids. CDR3 in DNA: TGTGCCAGCAGTTTATCCGGACTAGCGGGAGGGGCCTACGAGCAGTACTTC. Its translation: CASSLSGLAGGAYEQYF. Complete variable domain (other parts from reference TRBV28 and TRBJ2-7): DVKVTQSSRYLVKRTGEKVFLECVQDMDHENMFWYRQDPGLGLRLIYFSYDVKMKEKGDIPEGYSVSREKKERFSLILESASTNQTSMYLCASSLSGLAGGAYEQYFGPGTRLTVT.

The V call is TRBV6-1, the J call TRBJ2-3; weak D call: TRBD1 (6 bases). CDR1 is MNHNS, CDR2 SASEGT, per germline. The V end lost 5 bases, the J end lost 1 base, and 7 bases lay between the germline ends. The CDR3 has 13 residues. The DNA of the CDR3 is TGTGCCAGCAGTAGACAGGGCACAGATACGCAGTATTTT. Amino acids: CASSRQGTDTQYF.

The chain uses TRBV14 and TRBJ1-1; tentatively, D is TRBD1 (5 bases). Germline CDR1 SGHDN, CDR2 FVKESK. The V and J ends lost 4 bases and 5 bases respectively, with 11 bases between them. CDR3 length: 13 residues. The chain's CDR3 is CASSPGGGTEAFF. CDR3 sequence (DNA): TGTGCCAGCAGCCCCGGGGGGGGGACTGAAGCTTTCTTT.

This chain links TRBV2 with TRBJ2-3; D is ambiguous. Germline assignment: CDR1 SNHLY and CDR2 FYNNEI. This CDR3 contains 14 residues. V was cut by 1 base and J by 4 bases, with 9 bases left in between. The CDR3, as DNA: TGTGCCAGCAGTGAAGGGATTAGCTCAGATACGCAGTATTTT. Its translation is CASSEGISSDTQYF.

V and J are TRBV5-1 and TRBJ2-1, with TRBD2 matching 8 bases. CDR1 is SGHRS, CDR2 YFSETQ, per germline. This CDR3 has 15 residues. After removal of 7 bases from V and 1 base from J, the junction contained 7 bases not matched to a gene. The chain's CDR3 is CASQGSGSSYNEQFF. The CDR3 region has the DNA TGCGCCAGCCAGGGAAGCGGGAGTTCCTACAATGAGCAGTTCTTC.

In its sample, this clone was seen a few times. This chain connects TRBV4-2 to TRBJ2-1; D is possibly TRBD2 (5 bases). The CDR3 has 15 amino acids. Germline V gives CDR1 LGHNA, CDR2 YNFKEQ. The V end lost 0 bases, the J end lost 3 bases, and 9 bases lay between the germline ends. CDR3 residues: CASSQDPRDYNEQFF. CDR3 DNA: TGTGCCAGCAGCCAAGATCCCCGGGACTACAATGAGCAGTTCTTC.

The sample holds one count of this clone. CDR3 DNA: TGTGCCAGTAGTATATCGAGCGGGAGGGCTCGCACAGATACGCAGTATTTT. Residues: CASSISSGRARTDTQYF. The V and J genes are TRBV19 and TRBJ2-3, with 10 positions matching TRBD2. This CDR3 is built from 17 residues. The trim removed 2 bases at V and 1 base at J, leaving 6 bases unmatched. CDR1 is LNHDA, CDR2 SQIVND, per germline (reference sequence). Using reference TRBV19 and TRBJ2-3 for the parts outside the CDR3, the full variable domain is DGGITQSPKYLFRKEGQNVTLSCEQNLNHDAMYWYRQDPGQGLRLIYYSQIVNDFQKGDIAEGYSVSREKKESFPLTVTSAQKNPTAFYLCASSISSGRARTDTQYFGPGTRLTVL.

This rearrangement joins TRBV30 to TRBJ1-3; possible D gene TRBD1, 6 bases. V lost 2 bases and J lost 0, with 17 bases in between. Germline lookup yields CDR1 GTSNPN and CDR2 SVGIG (reference sequence). The CDR3 has 17 amino acids. The CDR3 is CAWSPETGPSSGNTIYF. The CDR3 DNA reads TGTGCCTGGAGTCCCGAGACAGGACCGAGCTCTGGAAACACCATATATTTT.